This record concerns one TCR beta chain sequence. Its specificity is not known. The data were obtained in a study of T-cell memory formation after mild COVID-19. Overall study context: Largely donor-specific sequence clusters came from two donors. Study-wide results and caveats: Within pre-infection memory, some responding clones were found, suggesting cross-reactive memory joined. Researchers report contracting CD4+ clones mostly in CM and EM, with CD8+ clones in EMRA. Later expanders leaned toward CD4+, whereas clones contracting from day 15 to 85 were balanced CD4/CD8.

Trimming pared 7 bases from V and 5 bases from J, leaving 17 bases between. Germline values: CDR1 MNHNS, CDR2 SASEGT. This CDR3 spans 14 amino acids. In TCRdb, the 5' RACE reads were re-called with MiXCR into one record per CDR3 protein. The sample shows roughly 40,000 distinct CDR3 sequences, roughly 7% of them seen only once. This chain joins TRBV6-1 and TRBJ1-1; possible D gene TRBD1, 5 bases. Sequenced input: PBMCs or a T cell subset sorted from them (not recorded which). The clonotype originates from an adult who had mild COVID-19 (a few samples of this study predate the infection). Cell type and time point are not known. The CDR3 is CASTRILGDTEAFF. The CDR3 coding sequence is TGTGCCAGCACCCGAATCTTGGGGGATACTGAAGCTTTCTTT.